This T cell receptor (beta chain) was profiled in a study of T cell responses to AZD1222 COVID-19 vaccine. Repertoires were generated with immunoSEQ multiplex PCR, while TCRdb's copy carries only in-frame clones and drops some. The sample contains fewer than 120,000 clones, roughly 90% of which appear only once. Study-wide findings and caveats: White British people made up most donors, females outnumbered males, and clonal diversity was possibly underestimated. The study reported that nearly half of spike-specific TCRs target unmutated variant regions. Baseline seropositivity occurred in only 5 or 6 AZD1222 recipients. Across the whole spike, CD4 TCRs peaked at regions 160-218 and 743-854.

Comment on this clone: No antigen is known for it.

Between the trimmed V and J ends, which lost 1 base and 5 bases, there was a span of 6 bases. Germline CDR1 is SGHRS and CDR2 is YFSETQ. The CDR3 contains 12 residues. This rearrangement joins TRBV5-1 to TRBJ2-5; no reliable D call. The TCR comes from an adult in good health. This specimen consisted of peripheral blood, obtained on day 0 of AZD1222 vaccination. CDR3 bases: TGCGCCAGCAGCTTGAATTCGGAGACCCAGTACTTC. It translates to CASSLNSETQYF.